The T cell receptor (beta chain) under discussion was sequenced for a study of T cell repertoires in cytomegalovirus infection. Study-level background: Public TCR beta signature analysis indicated the presence of both CMV infection and matching HLA type. General observations from the study: Across the ex vivo response, the dominant clonotypes were HLA-C-restricted CMV-specific TCR beta clonotypes.

TCRdb re-derived calls from the reads in MiXCR, one entry per CDR3 protein. The sample has about half a million distinct CDR3 sequences, around 35% seen once; the top ten hold around a sixth. There are many counts of this clonotype. Its antigen is not identified. Germline CDR1 is SGHVS and CDR2 is FQNEAQ. The ends were cut back, 0 bases at V and 6 bases at J, with 18 bases in the middle. CDR3 size: 16 residues. This receptor was identified in a human donor in good health (CMV status not recorded). Some clones in this sample may be carry-over from other donors' samples. The input for sequencing was cultured PBMCs, taken from culture after CMV antigen stimulation. The chain employs TRBV7-8 and TRBJ2-7; D is perhaps TRBD2 (6 bases). The CDR3 DNA is TGTGCCAGCAGCTTAGCCCCGGGACTGGGATTTGGCGAGCAGTACTTC. Protein: CASSLAPGLGFGEQYF.